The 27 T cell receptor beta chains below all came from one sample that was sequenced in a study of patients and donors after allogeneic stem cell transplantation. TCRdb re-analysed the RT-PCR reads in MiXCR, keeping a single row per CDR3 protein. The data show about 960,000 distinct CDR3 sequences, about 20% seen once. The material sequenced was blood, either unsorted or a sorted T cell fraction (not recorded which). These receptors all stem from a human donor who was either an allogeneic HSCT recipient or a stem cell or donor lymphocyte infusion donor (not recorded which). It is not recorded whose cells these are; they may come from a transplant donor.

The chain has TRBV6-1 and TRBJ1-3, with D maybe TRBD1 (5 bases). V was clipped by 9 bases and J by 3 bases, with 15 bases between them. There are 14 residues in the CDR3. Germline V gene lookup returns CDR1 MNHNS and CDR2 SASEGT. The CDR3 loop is CASMQGRSGNTIYF. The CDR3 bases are TGTGCCAGTATGCAGGGTAGGAGTGGAAACACCATATATTTT.

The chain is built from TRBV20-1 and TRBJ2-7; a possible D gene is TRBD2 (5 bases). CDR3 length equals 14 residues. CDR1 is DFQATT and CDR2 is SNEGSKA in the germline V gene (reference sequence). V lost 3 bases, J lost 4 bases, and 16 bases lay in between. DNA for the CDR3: TGCAGTGCTAGTTCTTCGCTAGCTGGGTACGAGCAGTACTTC. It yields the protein CSASSSLAGYEQYF.

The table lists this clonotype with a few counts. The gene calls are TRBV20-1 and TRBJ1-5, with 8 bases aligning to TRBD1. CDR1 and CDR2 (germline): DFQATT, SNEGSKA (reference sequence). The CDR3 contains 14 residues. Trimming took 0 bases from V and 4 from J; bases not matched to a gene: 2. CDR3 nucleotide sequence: TGCAGTGCTAGAGACCGACAGGGGAATCAGCCCCAGCATTTT. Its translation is CSARDRQGNQPQHF.

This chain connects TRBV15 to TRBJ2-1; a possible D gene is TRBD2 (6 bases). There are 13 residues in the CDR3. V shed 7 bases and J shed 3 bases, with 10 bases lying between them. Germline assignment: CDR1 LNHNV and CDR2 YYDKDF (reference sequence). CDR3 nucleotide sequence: TGTGCCACCAAGGCGGGGATCTACAATGAGCAGTTCTTC. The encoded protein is CATKAGIYNEQFF.

This chain's CDR3 is CSVTDGTNYGYTF. The CDR3 DNA reads as TGCAGCGTAACTGACGGTACTAACTATGGCTACACCTTC. The chain employs TRBV29-1 and TRBJ1-2; no clear D gene. The ends were cut back, 6 bases at V and 0 bases at J, with 11 bases in the middle. CDR3 length: 13 residues. Germline V gene data show CDR1 as SQVTM and CDR2 as ANQGSEA.

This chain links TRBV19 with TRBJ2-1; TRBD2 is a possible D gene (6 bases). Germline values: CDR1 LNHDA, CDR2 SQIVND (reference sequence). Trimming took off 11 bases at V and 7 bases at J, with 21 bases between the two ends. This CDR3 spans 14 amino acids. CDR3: CAGFLGLRINEQFF. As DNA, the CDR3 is TGTGCCGGATTTTTGGGACTTCGAATTAATGAGCAGTTCTTC.

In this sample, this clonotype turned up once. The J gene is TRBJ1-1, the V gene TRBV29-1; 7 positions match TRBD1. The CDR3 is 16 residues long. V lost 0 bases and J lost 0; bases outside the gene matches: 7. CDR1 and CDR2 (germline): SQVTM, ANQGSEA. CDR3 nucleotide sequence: TGCAGCGTTGAAGATCGCACAGGGGTCATGAACACTGAAGCTTTCTTT. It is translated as CSVEDRTGVMNTEAFF. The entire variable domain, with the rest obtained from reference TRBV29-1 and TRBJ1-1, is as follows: SAVISQKPSRDICQRGTSLTIQCQVDSQVTMMFWYRQQPGQSLTLIATANQGSEATYESGFVIDKFPISRPNLTFSTLTVSNMSPEDSSIYLCSVEDRTGVMNTEAFFGQGTRLTVV.

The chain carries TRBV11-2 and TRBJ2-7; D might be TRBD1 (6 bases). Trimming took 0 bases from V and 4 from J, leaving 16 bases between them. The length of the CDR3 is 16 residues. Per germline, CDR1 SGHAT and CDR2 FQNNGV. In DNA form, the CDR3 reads TGTGCCAGCAGCTTAGAGGGGGCGTGGGTCGGGTACGAGCAGTACTTC. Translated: CASSLEGAWVGYEQYF. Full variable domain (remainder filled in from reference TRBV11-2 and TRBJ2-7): EAGVAQSPRYKIIEKRQSVAFWCNPISGHATLYWYQQILGQGPKLLIQFQNNGVVDDSQLPKDRFSAERLKGVDSTLKIQPAKLEDSAVYLCASSLEGAWVGYEQYFGPGTRLTVT.

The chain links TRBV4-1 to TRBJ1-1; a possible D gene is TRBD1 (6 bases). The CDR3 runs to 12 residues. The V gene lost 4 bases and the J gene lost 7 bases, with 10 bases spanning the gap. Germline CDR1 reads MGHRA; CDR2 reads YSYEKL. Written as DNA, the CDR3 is TGCGCCAGCAGCCCAGGAGGGGGTGAAGCTTTCTTT. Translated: CASSPGGGEAFF.

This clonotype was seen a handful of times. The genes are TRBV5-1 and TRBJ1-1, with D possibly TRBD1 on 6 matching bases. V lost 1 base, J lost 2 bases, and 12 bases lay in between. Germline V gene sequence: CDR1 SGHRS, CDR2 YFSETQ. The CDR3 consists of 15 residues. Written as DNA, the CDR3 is TGCGCCAGCAGCTTGTCCGGGACACACAACACTGAAGCTTTCTTT. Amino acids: CASSLSGTHNTEAFF.

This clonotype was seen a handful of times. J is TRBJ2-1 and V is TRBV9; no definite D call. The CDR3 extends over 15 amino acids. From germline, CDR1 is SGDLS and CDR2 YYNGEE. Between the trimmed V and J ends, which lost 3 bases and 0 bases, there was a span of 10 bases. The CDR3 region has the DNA TGTGCCAGCAGCGCTTACACCAGCTCCTACAATGAGCAGTTCTTC. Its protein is CASSAYTSSYNEQFF.

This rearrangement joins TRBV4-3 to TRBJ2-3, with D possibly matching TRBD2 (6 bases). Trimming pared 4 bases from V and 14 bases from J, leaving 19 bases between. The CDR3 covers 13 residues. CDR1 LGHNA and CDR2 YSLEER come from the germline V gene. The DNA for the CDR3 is TGCGCCAGCAGCCTGCCGGGGGTCAATATCAGGTATTTT. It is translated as CASSLPGVNIRYF.

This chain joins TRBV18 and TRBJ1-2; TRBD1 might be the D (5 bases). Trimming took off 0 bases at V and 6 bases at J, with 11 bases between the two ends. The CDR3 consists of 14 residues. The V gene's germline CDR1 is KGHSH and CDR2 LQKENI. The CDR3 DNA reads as TGTGCCAGCTCACCACCGGGGGTTGGAAATGGCTACACCTTC. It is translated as CASSPPGVGNGYTF.

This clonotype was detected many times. The CDR3 DNA reads as TGTGCCAGCAGCGTAGATTCCTTGATATTTGCGGGAGGGGGTGAGCAGTTCTTC. Protein sequence: CASSVDSLIFAGGGEQFF. The V and J genes are TRBV9 and TRBJ2-1; TRBD2 agrees at 9 bases. The germline V gene has CDR1 SGDLS and CDR2 YYNGEE. V dropped 0 bases and J dropped 9; count of bases not matched to a gene: 16. The CDR3 spans 18 residues.

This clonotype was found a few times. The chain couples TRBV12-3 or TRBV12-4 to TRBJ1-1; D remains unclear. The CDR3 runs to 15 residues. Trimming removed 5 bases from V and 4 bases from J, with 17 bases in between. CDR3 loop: CASSTYTRVSTEAFF. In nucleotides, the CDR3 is TGTGCCAGCAGTACCTATACACGGGTGAGCACTGAAGCTTTCTTT.

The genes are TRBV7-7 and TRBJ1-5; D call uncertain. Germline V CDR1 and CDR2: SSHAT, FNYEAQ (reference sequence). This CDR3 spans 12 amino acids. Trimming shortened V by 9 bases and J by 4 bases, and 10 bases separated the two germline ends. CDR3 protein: CARPWANQPQHF. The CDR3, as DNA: TGTGCCAGACCCTGGGCAAATCAGCCCCAGCATTTT.

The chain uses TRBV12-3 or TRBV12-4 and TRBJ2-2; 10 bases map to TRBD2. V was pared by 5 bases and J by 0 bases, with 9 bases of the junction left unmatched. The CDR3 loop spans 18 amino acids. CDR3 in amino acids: CASSRLLAGVSNTGELFF. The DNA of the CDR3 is TGTGCCAGCAGTCGTCTCCTAGCGGGAGTGTCGAACACCGGGGAGCTGTTTTTT.

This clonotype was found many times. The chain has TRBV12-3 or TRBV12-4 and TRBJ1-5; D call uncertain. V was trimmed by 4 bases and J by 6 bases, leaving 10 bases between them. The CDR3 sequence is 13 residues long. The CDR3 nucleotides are TGTGCCAGCAGTTATAGGGAGGGTCAGCCCCAGCATTTT. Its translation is CASSYREGQPQHF.

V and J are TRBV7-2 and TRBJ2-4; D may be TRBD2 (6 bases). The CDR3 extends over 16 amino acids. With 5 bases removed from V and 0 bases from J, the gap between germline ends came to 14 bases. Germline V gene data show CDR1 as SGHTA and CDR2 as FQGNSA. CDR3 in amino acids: CASSDAGLLAKNIQYF. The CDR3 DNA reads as TGTGCCAGCAGCGACGCGGGACTGCTAGCCAAAAACATTCAGTACTTC.

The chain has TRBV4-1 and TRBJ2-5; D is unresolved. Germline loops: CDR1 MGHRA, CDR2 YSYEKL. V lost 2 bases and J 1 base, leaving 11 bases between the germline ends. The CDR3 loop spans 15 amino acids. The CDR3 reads CASSQIGLRQETQYF. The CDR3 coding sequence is TGCGCCAGCAGCCAAATAGGGCTCCGCCAAGAGACCCAGTACTTC.

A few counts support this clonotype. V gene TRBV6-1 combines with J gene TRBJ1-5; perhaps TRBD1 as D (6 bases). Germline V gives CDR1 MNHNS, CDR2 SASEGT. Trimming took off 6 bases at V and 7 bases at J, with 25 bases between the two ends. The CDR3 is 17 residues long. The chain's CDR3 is CASRLGLTAGEEQPQHF. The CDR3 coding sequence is TGTGCCAGCAGACTGGGGCTTACCGCAGGGGAGGAACAGCCCCAGCATTTT.

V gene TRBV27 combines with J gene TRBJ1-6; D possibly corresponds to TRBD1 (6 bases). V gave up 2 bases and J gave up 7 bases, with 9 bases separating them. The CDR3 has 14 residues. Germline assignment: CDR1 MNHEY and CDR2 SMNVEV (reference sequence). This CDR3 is CASSLRTANSPLHF. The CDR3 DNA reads TGTGCCAGCAGTTTAAGGACAGCGAATTCACCCCTCCACTTT.

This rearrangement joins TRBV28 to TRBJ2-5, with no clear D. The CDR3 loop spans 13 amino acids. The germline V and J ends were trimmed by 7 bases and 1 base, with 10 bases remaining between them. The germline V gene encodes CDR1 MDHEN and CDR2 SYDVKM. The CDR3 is CASTPLGQETQYF. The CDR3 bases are TGTGCCAGCACCCCCCTGGGCCAAGAGACCCAGTACTTC.

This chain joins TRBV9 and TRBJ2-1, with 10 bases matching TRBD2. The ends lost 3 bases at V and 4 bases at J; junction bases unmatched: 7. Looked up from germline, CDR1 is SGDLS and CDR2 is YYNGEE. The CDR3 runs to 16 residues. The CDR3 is CASSAEAGGPYNEQFF. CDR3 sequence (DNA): TGTGCCAGCAGCGCGGAAGCGGGAGGGCCTTACAATGAGCAGTTCTTC.

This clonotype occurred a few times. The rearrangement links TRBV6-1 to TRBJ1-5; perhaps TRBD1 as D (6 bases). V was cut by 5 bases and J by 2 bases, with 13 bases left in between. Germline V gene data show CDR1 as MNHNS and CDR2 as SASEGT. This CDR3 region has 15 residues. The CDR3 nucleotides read TGTGCCAGCAGTAGAGGGACACGGGGCAATCAGCCCCAGCATTTT. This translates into CASSRGTRGNQPQHF.

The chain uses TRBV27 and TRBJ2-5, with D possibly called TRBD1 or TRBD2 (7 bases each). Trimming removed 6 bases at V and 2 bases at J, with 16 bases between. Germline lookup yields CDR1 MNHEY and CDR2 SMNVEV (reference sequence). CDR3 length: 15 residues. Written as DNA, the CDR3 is TGTGCCAGCAGAACACAGGGGAGGGGGCAAGAGACCCAGTACTTC. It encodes CASRTQGRGQETQYF.

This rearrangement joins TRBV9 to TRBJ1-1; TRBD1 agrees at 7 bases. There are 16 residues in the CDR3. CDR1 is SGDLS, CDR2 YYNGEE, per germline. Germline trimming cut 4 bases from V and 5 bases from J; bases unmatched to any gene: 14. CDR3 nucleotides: TGTGCCAGCAGCTCGGACAGGACCCATTTGAGTACTGAAGCTTTCTTT. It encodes CASSSDRTHLSTEAFF. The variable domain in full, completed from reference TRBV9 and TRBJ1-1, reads DSGVTQTPKHLITATGQRVTLRCSPRSGDLSVYWYQQSLDQGLQFLIQYYNGEERAKGNILERFSAQQFPDLHSELNLSSLELGDSALYFCASSSDRTHLSTEAFFGQGTRLTVV.